The 10 T cell receptor beta chains in this list originate from one sample, sequenced in a study of blood T cell repertoires in COVID-19. Produced via immunoSEQ multiplex PCR; TCRdb's table is partial and in-frame only. Here the sample spans roughly 70,000 clones, around nine tenths being singletons. The sequenced sample was peripheral blood. The origin of the receptors is a human donor in a cohort sampled during active COVID-19.

The chain employs TRBV25-1 and TRBJ1-2; maybe TRBD1 (6 bases). The CDR3 covers 12 residues. V shed 10 bases and J shed 8 bases, with 17 bases lying between them. Germline V lookup: CDR1 MGHDK, CDR2 SYGVNS. DNA for the CDR3: TGTGCCACCGGAGCGGGGGCCAGGGGCTACACCTTC. Residues: CATGAGARGYTF.

DNA for the CDR3: TGTGCCAGCAGCGCCGCCCCAGGCGGGAACTATGGCTACACCTTC. Translated: CASSAAPGGNYGYTF. The chain links TRBV9 to TRBJ1-2, with unresolved D. The CDR3 is 15 residues long. Between the trimmed V and J ends, which lost 3 bases and 2 bases, there was a span of 14 bases. Germline loops: CDR1 SGDLS, CDR2 YYNGEE.

CDR3 loop: CASSLGQGKNEQYF. CDR3 bases: TGCGCCAGCAGCTTGGGACAGGGGAAAAACGAGCAGTACTTC. The chain is built from TRBV5-1 and TRBJ2-7; 8 bases agree with TRBD1. The CDR3 is made up of 14 amino acids. V lost 0 bases to trimming and J lost 5 bases; unmatched junction nucleotides: 4. The germline V gene encodes CDR1 SGHRS and CDR2 YFSETQ.

In its sample, this clone was seen a few times. The chain combines TRBV10-2 with TRBJ2-7, with 9 bases fitting TRBD1. The CDR3 is 13 residues long. Germline V lookup: CDR1 WSHSY, CDR2 SAAADI. The J segment lost 6 bases and the V segment lost 3 bases, leaving 3 bases of the junction unmatched. The CDR3 DNA reads TGCGCCAGCAGTGAAAACAGGGGGCCCGAGCAGTACTTC. This encodes CASSENRGPEQYF.

This CDR3 reads CASRDRQGAIYEQYF. CDR3 nucleotide sequence: TGTGCCAGCAGGGATCGACAGGGGGCTATCTACGAGCAGTACTTC. This sequence joins TRBV6-5 and TRBJ2-7; 10 nucleotides match TRBD1. This CDR3 spans 15 amino acids. With V trimmed by 6 bases and J by 3 bases, 8 bases remained unmatched. Germline values: CDR1 MNHEY, CDR2 SVGAGI.

V usage is TRBV14 and J usage is TRBJ2-5, with D tentatively TRBD2 (5 bases). This CDR3 contains 15 residues. Germline CDR1 and CDR2: SGHDN and FVKESK. V was clipped by 1 base and J by 4 bases, with 13 bases between them. CDR3 in amino acids: CASSQVMGRGETQYF. CDR3 coding DNA: TGTGCCAGCAGCCAAGTTATGGGGAGAGGAGAGACCCAGTACTTC.

This chain uses TRBV6-1 with TRBJ2-5, with TRBD2 matching 11 bases. CDR1 and CDR2 (germline): MNHNS, SASEGT. With 0 bases clipped from V and 5 bases from J, the junction kept 2 bases outside the gene matches. The CDR3 contains 15 residues. CDR3 residues: CASSEAASGGETQYF. Written as DNA, the CDR3 is TGTGCCAGCAGTGAAGCGGCTAGCGGGGGGGAGACCCAGTACTTC.

Details on this clone: Other DNA variants within this sample encode the same CDR3. CDR3 loop: CASRAGTGGYEQYF. CDR3 DNA sequence: TGTGCCAGCAGGGCCGGGACAGGGGGCTACGAGCAGTACTTC. V usage is TRBV6-5 and J usage is TRBJ2-7; 11 bases agree with TRBD1. The CDR3 runs 14 residues. After removal of 6 bases from V and 3 bases from J, the junction contained 4 bases not matched to a gene. CDR1 and CDR2 from the germline V gene are MNHEY and SVGAGI.

This clone was seen a single time. One end of the junction does not line up with germline, which may come from a read error. The chain employs TRBV18 and TRBJ1-2, with D possibly TRBD1 on 6 matching bases. Germline-derived CDR1 and CDR2 are KGHSH and LQKENI. The CDR3 has 15 amino acids. The CDR3 is CASSPPGGGNYGYTF. CDR3 DNA sequence: TGTGCCAGCTCCCCACCGGGAGGGGGTAACTATGGCTACACCTTC.

The chain joins TRBV11-2 to TRBJ1-1, with 8 bases lining up with TRBD1. The germline CDR1 and CDR2 sequences are SGHAT and FQNNGV. Germline trimming cut 1 base from V and 4 bases from J; bases unmatched to any gene: 8. CDR3 length equals 16 residues. In nucleotides, the CDR3 is TGTGCCAGCAGCTTAGTTGGCAGGGGGCCCCCCACTGAAGCTTTCTTT. It is translated as CASSLVGRGPPTEAFF.